Listed below are T cell receptor beta chains from one sample, sequenced in a study of cytomegalovirus exposure and HLA in healthy donors. The repertoire was sequenced with immunoSEQ multiplex PCR; TCRdb's copy has only in-frame clones and lacks some. The table lists approximately 40,000 clones. Specimen: PBMCs. These receptors all stem from a human donor in good health. Both conserved end residues are trimmed from each CDR3. A D gene is named only where the DNA matches it firmly.

v_gene	d_gene	j_gene	CDR3aa
TRBV19	TRBD1	TRBJ1-2	ASSIVAGGGDGYT
TRBV19	NA	TRBJ1-2	ASSIGDLSYGYT
TRBV2	TRBD2	TRBJ2-1	ASSEDRLAGYEQF
TRBV7-3	NA	TRBJ2-3	ASSLTFGSTDTQY
TRBV6-5	NA	TRBJ2-7	ASRSTVYEQY
TRBV6-1	NA	TRBJ1-2	ASSEYASPGGYT
TRBV29-1	TRBD1	TRBJ2-1	SALKGQGAREQF
TRBV28	TRBD1	TRBJ2-3	ASSSRTGYADTQY
TRBV19	NA	TRBJ1-2	ATVRAGNYGYT
TRBV7-2	NA	TRBJ2-1	ASSPRYNEQF
TRBV18	NA	TRBJ2-7	ASSPPGGAPSEQY
TRBV14	NA	TRBJ1-2	ASSQEGRGAYGYT
TRBV7-8	NA	TRBJ1-2	ASSLDGHPGYGYT
TRBV19	NA	TRBJ2-7	ASSPGEVRGEQY
TRBV5-4	NA	TRBJ1-1	ASSGGGVRGTEAF
TRBV19	NA	TRBJ1-1	ASSVQRNTEAF
TRBV29-1	TRBD1	TRBJ1-1	SVAAGQALLNTEAF
TRBV7-3	NA	TRBJ2-2	ASSLGPTGELF
TRBV7-9	TRBD2	TRBJ2-2	ASSLSRTSGGRELF
TRBV5-1	TRBD2	TRBJ2-1	ASSLGSSGGADEQF
TRBV5-1	TRBD1	TRBJ1-2	ASSRDPSDRARGYT
TRBV2	NA	TRBJ2-4	AGGTLAKNIQY
TRBV19	NA	TRBJ1-2	ASNRDRHDYGYT
TRBV6-1	TRBD1	TRBJ1-4	ASSQSGQLEKLF
TRBV7-2	NA	TRBJ1-2	ASSAGSGVLNYGYT
TRBV19	TRBD1	TRBJ2-5	ASRKGTGFQETQY
TRBV6-5	NA	TRBJ2-7	ASTTRQGSSYEQY
TRBV19	NA	TRBJ1-5	ASSIVNRGNQPQH
TRBV5-4	TRBD1	TRBJ1-4	ASSQRQGVGEEKLF
TRBV28	NA	TRBJ1-5	ASSLRSDQPQH
TRBV19	TRBD1	TRBJ1-2	ASSDRASGYT
TRBV10-2	NA	TRBJ2-7	ASRSLGRDEQY
TRBV5-6	NA	TRBJ2-6	ASSSIPPGANVLT
TRBV6-5	TRBD1	TRBJ2-7	ASRPDRDRGREQY
TRBV19	TRBD1	TRBJ2-3	ASSIGTGTDTQY
TRBV19	TRBD1	TRBJ1-6	ASSIQGARYNSPLH
TRBV28	NA	TRBJ2-2	ASSLYGEETGELF
TRBV7-8	NA	TRBJ1-1	ASSFSGWGGDTEAF
TRBV7-2	NA	TRBJ1-1	ASSFSNTEAF
TRBV28	TRBD1	TRBJ1-1	ASSSTGGTRTEAF
TRBV27	NA	TRBJ2-7	ASSPRQSADYEQY